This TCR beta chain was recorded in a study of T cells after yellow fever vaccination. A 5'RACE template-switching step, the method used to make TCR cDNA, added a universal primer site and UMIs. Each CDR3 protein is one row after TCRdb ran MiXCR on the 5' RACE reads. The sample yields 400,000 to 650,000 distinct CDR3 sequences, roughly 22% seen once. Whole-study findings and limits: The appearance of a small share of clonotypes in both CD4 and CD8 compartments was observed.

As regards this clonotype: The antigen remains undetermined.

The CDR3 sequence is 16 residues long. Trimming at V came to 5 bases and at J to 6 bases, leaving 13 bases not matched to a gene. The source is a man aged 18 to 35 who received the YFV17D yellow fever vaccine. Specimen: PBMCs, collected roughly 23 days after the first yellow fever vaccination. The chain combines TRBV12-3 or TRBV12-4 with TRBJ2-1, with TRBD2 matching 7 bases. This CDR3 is CASSHRLAPEGNEQFF. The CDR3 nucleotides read TGTGCCAGCAGTCACCGACTAGCTCCCGAGGGCAATGAGCAGTTCTTC.